This paragraph reports one T cell receptor beta chain. As yet, its antigen is unknown. The data originate from a study of CD8+ T cells in alopecia areata. Patients with alopecia areata provided lesional scalp punch biopsies as well as peripheral blood. PBMCs yielded sorted CD4+ and CD8+ T cells. Study results and limitations: Alopecia totalis/universalis scalp especially showed more expanded CD8+ clones than normal scalp.

TCR sequencing used cDNA made by reverse transcription of extracted RNA. Assay used: immunoSEQ multiplex PCR; TCRdb lists only in-frame clones, some missing. Among tens of thousands of clones, approximately 50% were seen once, and the ten largest hold approximately 5.3%. Germline loops: CDR1 SGHNT, CDR2 YENEEA. The CDR3 runs to 13 residues. Between the trimmed V and J ends, which lost 4 bases and 3 bases, there was a span of 10 bases. The specimen sequenced was NKG2D-high CD8+ T cells sorted from blood. The sequence was obtained from a human donor with alopecia areata. The chain employs TRBV11-3 and TRBJ2-7, with D perhaps matching TRBD2 (6 bases). This chain's CDR3 is CASSYPGDYEQYF. The CDR3 region has the DNA TGTGCCAGCAGCTACCCGGGGGACTACGAGCAGTACTTC.